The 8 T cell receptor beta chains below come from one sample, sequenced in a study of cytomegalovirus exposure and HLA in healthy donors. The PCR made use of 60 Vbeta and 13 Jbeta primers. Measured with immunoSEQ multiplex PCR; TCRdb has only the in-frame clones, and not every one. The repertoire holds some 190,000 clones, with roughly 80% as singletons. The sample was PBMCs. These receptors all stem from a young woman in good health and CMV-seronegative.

CDR3 protein: CASSRQGAPNYGYTF. The CDR3 nucleotides are TGTGCCAGCAGTCGGCAAGGGGCCCCTAACTATGGCTACACCTTC. The J gene is TRBJ1-2, the V gene TRBV27, with D possibly matching TRBD1 (5 bases). CDR1 MNHEY and CDR2 SMNVEV come from the germline V gene (reference sequence). CDR3 size: 15 residues. Trimming stripped 5 bases from V and 0 bases from J, with 13 bases between.

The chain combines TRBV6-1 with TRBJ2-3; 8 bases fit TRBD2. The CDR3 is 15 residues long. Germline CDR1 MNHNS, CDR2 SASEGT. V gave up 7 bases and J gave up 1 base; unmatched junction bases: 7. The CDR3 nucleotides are TGTGCCAGCATCTCTGACGGGGGGGGCACAGATACGCAGTATTTT. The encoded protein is CASISDGGGTDTQYF.

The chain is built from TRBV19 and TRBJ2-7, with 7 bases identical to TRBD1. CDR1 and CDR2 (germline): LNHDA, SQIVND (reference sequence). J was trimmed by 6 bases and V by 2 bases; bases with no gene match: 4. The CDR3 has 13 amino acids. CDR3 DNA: TGTGCCAGTAGTATACCCGGACAGGCCGAGCAGTACTTC. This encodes CASSIPGQAEQYF.

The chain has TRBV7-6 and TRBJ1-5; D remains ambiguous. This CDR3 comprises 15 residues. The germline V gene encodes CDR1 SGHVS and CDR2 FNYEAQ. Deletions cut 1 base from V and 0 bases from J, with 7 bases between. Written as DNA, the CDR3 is TGTGCCAGCAGCTTAGGGGCAGCTAGCAATCAGCCCCAGCATTTT. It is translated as CASSLGAASNQPQHF.

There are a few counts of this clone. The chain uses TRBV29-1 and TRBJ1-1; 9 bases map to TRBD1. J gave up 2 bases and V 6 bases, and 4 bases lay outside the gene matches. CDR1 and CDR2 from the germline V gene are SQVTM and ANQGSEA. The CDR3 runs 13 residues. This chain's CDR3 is CSVGQGTNTEAFF. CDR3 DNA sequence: TGCAGCGTCGGACAGGGGACCAACACTGAAGCTTTCTTT.

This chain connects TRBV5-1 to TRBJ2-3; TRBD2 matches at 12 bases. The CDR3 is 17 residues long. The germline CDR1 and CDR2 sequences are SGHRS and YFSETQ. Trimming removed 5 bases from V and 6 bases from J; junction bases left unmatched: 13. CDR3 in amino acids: CASSNAPTSGSGDTQYF. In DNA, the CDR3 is TGCGCCAGCAGTAACGCTCCGACTAGCGGGAGTGGGGATACGCAGTATTTT.

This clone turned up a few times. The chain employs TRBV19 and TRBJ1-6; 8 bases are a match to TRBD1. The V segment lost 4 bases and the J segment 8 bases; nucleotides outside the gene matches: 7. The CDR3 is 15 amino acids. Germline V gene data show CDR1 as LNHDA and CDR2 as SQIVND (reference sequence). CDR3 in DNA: TGTGCCAGTAGTAGCGTCAGGGGGCCGGATTCACCCCTCCACTTT. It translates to CASSSVRGPDSPLHF.

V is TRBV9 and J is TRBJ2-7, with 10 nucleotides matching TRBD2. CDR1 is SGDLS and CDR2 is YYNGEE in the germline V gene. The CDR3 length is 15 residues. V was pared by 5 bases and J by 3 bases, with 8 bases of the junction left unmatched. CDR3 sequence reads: CASSYSAGGLYEQYF. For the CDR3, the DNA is TGTGCCAGCAGTTATTCAGCGGGGGGGCTCTACGAGCAGTACTTC.